The entry below gives a single T cell receptor beta chain sequence along with its context. Its antigen is currently unknown. The data were taken from a study of cytomegalovirus exposure and HLA in healthy donors. Both 60 Vbeta primers and 13 Jbeta primers went into the PCR. Here immunoSEQ multiplex PCR was the method, and the copy in TCRdb shows in-frame clones only, minus some. Of 85,000 to 120,000 clones listed, about four fifths are singletons. CDR3 length: 14 amino acids. Germline trimming cut 5 bases from V and 6 bases from J; bases unmatched to any gene: 6. Per the germline V gene, CDR1 is SEHNR and CDR2 is FQNEAQ (reference sequence). Points from the study as a whole: Researchers counted around 180 TCR beta chains as cytomegalovirus-associated. The analysis excluded some indistinguishable V segments, including TRBV6-2 and TRBV6-3. Certain sequence variants were highly shared and formed a cluster, and this cluster was likely a sequencing artifact. It was reported in a later analysis that an Asian-associated ancestry cluster showed fewer N-insertions than the roughly 620-donor mean.

The TCR comes from a woman between 45 and 60 years old in good health and CMV-seropositive. This chain uses TRBV7-9 with TRBJ2-7; 11 positions match TRBD1. Sequences were obtained from PBMCs. The chain's CDR3 is CASSPGTGGIEQYF. CDR3 bases: TGTGCCAGCAGCCCCGGGACAGGGGGGATCGAGCAGTACTTC.